This TCR beta chain was profiled in a study of T cell changes during pregnancy in multiple sclerosis. This table comes from immunoSEQ multiplex PCR, and its TCRdb copy is limited to in-frame clones, with some not included. The data hold approximately 100,000 clones, with about 89% observed a single time. The CDR3 contains 15 residues. Trimming took 4 bases from V and 7 from J; bases not matched to a gene: 11. CDR1 and CDR2 from the germline V gene are SGHRS and YFSETQ. This clone was detected only a few times. The rearrangement links TRBV5-1 to TRBJ1-5, with TRBD1 matching 7 bases. The sample consisted of peripheral blood, taken before pregnancy. This receptor was obtained from a female donor with multiple sclerosis, enrolled in a pregnancy study. The chain's CDR3 is CASSTGGTEDQPQHF. The CDR3 bases are TGCGCCAGCAGCACTGGGGGGACAGAGGACCAGCCCCAGCATTTT.